The rows below give T cell receptor beta chains drawn from one sample of a study of Ad26.COV2.S vaccination and SARS-CoV-2 variants. Sequencing used immunoSEQ multiplex PCR; TCRdb keeps in-frame clones, though not all of them. This table holds just over 350,000 clones, approximately 85% found once. The sequenced sample was peripheral blood, obtained in a trial of Ad26.COV2.S vaccine versus placebo. The receptors stem from a person aged 18-60 years who received the Ad26.COV2.S COVID-19 vaccine or a placebo. Both conserved end residues are part of each CDR3. A D gene is named only where the DNA matches it firmly. A clone size is listed for some rows: how often the clone was seen (once, few, many), or a class if it is expanded.

CDR3aa | CDR3nt | j_gene | abundance | v_gene | d_gene
CATTPGSYNEQFF | TGTGCCACCACCCCCGGGTCCTACAATGAGCAGTTCTTC | TRBJ2-1 | . | TRBV6-5 | .
CASSFYEQYF | TGTGCCAGCAGTTTCTACGAGCAGTACTTC | TRBJ2-7 | . | TRBV2 | .
CASSYQRLELFF | TGTGCCAGCAGCTACCAGCGCTTGGAGCTGTTTTTT | TRBJ2-2 | many | TRBV5-6 | .
CASSQAGRGRADTQYF | TGTGCCAGCAGCCAAGCCGGCAGGGGGAGGGCAGATACGCAGTATTTT | TRBJ2-3 | . | TRBV14 | .
CASSPPGLPYEQYF | TGTGCCAGCTCACCACCGGGTCTACCCTACGAGCAGTACTTC | TRBJ2-7 | . | TRBV18 | .
CASSEWADYNEQFF | TGCGCCAGCAGCGAGTGGGCCGACTACAATGAGCAGTTCTTC | TRBJ2-1 | . | TRBV5-1 | .
CASTETPGDRGTDTQYF | TGTGCCAGCACCGAAACCCCCGGGGACAGGGGCACAGATACGCAGTATTTT | TRBJ2-3 | . | TRBV9 | TRBD1
CASSPLGLAGEVEFF | TGTGCCAGCAGCCCCTTAGGACTAGCGGGAGAGGTGGAGTTCTTC | TRBJ2-1 | . | TRBV7-9 | TRBD2
CASSFRGAGLTEQYF | TGTGCCAGCAGCTTTCGGGGGGCAGGGCTCACCGAGCAGTACTTC | TRBJ2-7 | . | TRBV7-6 | .
CASSYSNQGISTQYF | TGTGCCAGCAGTTACTCGAACCAGGGTATCTCGACCCAGTACTTC | TRBJ2-5 | . | TRBV6-5 | .
CASSVVPALLLDAPQKDTQYF | TGTGCCAGCAGCGTAGTCCCAGCCCTCCTCCTCGACGCTCCACAGAAAGATACGCAGTATTTT | TRBJ2-3 | . | TRBV9 | .
CASSLPGGTYEQYF | TGTGCCAGCAGTTTGCCAGGGGGAACTTACGAGCAGTACTTC | TRBJ2-7 | once | TRBV28 | TRBD1
CAWKRGTNEKLFF | TGTGCCTGGAAACGTGGGACTAATGAAAAACTGTTTTTT | TRBJ1-4 | . | TRBV30 | .
CASSFYGQGGGAGNQPQHF | TGTGCCAGCAGTTTCTACGGACAGGGCGGGGGAGCTGGCAATCAGCCCCAGCATTTT | TRBJ1-5 | . | TRBV6-2/TRBV6-3 | TRBD1
CASSLAGEQFF | TGCGCCAGCAGCTTGGCGGGTGAGCAGTTCTTC | TRBJ2-1 | . | TRBV5-1 | .
CASSIYSGTSDYNEQFF | TGTGCCAGTAGTATATACTCCGGGACTAGCGACTACAATGAGCAGTTCTTC | TRBJ2-1 | . | TRBV19 | TRBD2
CASSRSTGVGNTIYF | TGTGCCAGCAGTCGATCCACTGGGGTTGGAAACACCATATATTTT | TRBJ1-3 | . | TRBV9 | .
CASSERASSSEAFF | TGTGCCAGCAGCGAAAGGGCCTCATCTTCCGAAGCTTTCTTT | TRBJ1-1 | . | TRBV11-2 | .
CAWQEAGEKLFF | TGTGCCTGGCAGGAGGCTGGTGAAAAACTGTTTTTT | TRBJ1-4 | . | TRBV30 | .
CASSQKLGVSTDTQYF | TGTGCCAGCAGCCAGAAACTAGGGGTTAGCACAGATACGCAGTATTTT | TRBJ2-3 | . | TRBV3-1/TRBV3-2 | .
CASSSIAGYTF | TGTGCCAGCAGTTCTATCGCTGGCTACACCTTC | TRBJ1-2 | . | TRBV6-2/TRBV6-3 | .
CASSQSQGPGYTF | TGTGCCAGCAGCCAATCCCAGGGGCCTGGCTACACCTTC | TRBJ1-2 | . | TRBV3-1/TRBV3-2 | .
CASQRGQLQPLHF | TGTGCCAGCCAGCGGGGGCAACTCCAACCCCTCCACTTT | TRBJ1-6 | . | TRBV6-5 | .
CASSQNYPRGYEKLFF | TGCGCCAGCAGCCAAAATTATCCAAGGGGTTATGAAAAACTGTTTTTT | TRBJ1-4 | . | TRBV4-1 | .
CASSKDRFFSPLHF | TGTGCCAGCAGCAAGGACAGATTTTTTTCACCCCTCCACTTT | TRBJ1-6 | . | TRBV7-2 | .
CASSLFQTAGNQPQHF | TGTGCCAGCTCACTCTTCCAGACCGCCGGCAATCAGCCCCAGCATTTT | TRBJ1-5 | once | TRBV18 | .
CASSLPDNSYNEQFF | TGCGCCAGCAGTCTGCCTGATAACTCCTACAATGAGCAGTTCTTC | TRBJ2-1 | . | TRBV10-2 | .
CASSIPQGGISEQYF | TGTGCCAGTAGTATACCCCAGGGGGGAATAAGCGAGCAGTACTTC | TRBJ2-7 | . | TRBV19 | .
CASSSDNGGRTDTQYF | TGTGCCAGCAGCTCCGACAACGGGGGCCGGACAGATACGCAGTATTTT | TRBJ2-3 | . | TRBV7-9 | .
CASSFPGQATPGGEKLFF | TGTGCCAGCAGTTTTCCGGGACAGGCTACTCCTGGGGGTGAAAAACTGTTTTTT | TRBJ1-4 | . | TRBV28 | TRBD1
CSVESGGRTEAFF | TGCAGCGTTGAATCGGGGGGCAGGACTGAAGCTTTCTTT | TRBJ1-1 | . | TRBV29-1 | .
CASSIGLSYEQYF | TGCGCCAGCAGTATCGGACTCTCCTACGAGCAGTACTTC | TRBJ2-7 | . | TRBV10-1 | .
CASSAGRDSGNTIYF | TGCGCCAGCAGTGCAGGACGGGACTCTGGAAACACCATATATTTT | TRBJ1-3 | few | TRBV10-2 | .
CASTLGGGDGYTF | TGTGCCAGCACTTTGGGGGGCGGGGATGGCTACACCTTC | TRBJ1-2 | . | TRBV28 | .
CATHFRVTYNEQFF | TGTGCCACTCACTTCCGAGTGACCTACAATGAGCAGTTCTTC | TRBJ2-1 | . | TRBV28 | .
CATSDFVGTGFADTQYF | TGTGCCACCAGTGATTTTGTTGGGACAGGGTTCGCAGATACGCAGTATTTT | TRBJ2-3 | . | TRBV24-1 | TRBD1
CASIGQFPYEQYF | TGTGCCAGCATCGGACAGTTCCCCTACGAGCAGTACTTC | TRBJ2-7 | once | TRBV6-5 | .
CASSLAGRGYEQFF | TGTGCCAGCAGCTTAGCGGGACGGGGCTATGAGCAGTTCTTC | TRBJ2-1 | once | TRBV7-2 | .
CSVPSGRADETQYF | TGCAGCGTGCCTAGCGGGAGGGCCGATGAGACCCAGTACTTC | TRBJ2-5 | . | TRBV29-1 | TRBD2
CSVVEPEGISNTEAFF | TGCAGCGTTGTAGAACCCGAGGGAATCTCGAACACTGAAGCTTTCTTT | TRBJ1-1 | . | TRBV29-1 | .
CASRLSTVSPSYEQYF | TGTGCCAGCAGGCTTTCGACAGTTTCCCCTTCCTACGAGCAGTACTTC | TRBJ2-7 | . | TRBV27 | .
CASSLGLAGSSYEQYF | TGTGCCAGCAGCTTAGGGCTAGCGGGGAGCTCCTACGAGCAGTACTTC | TRBJ2-7 | . | TRBV7-9 | TRBD2
CASKRQGAGTEAFF | TGTGCCAGCAAACGACAGGGGGCTGGCACTGAAGCTTTCTTT | TRBJ1-1 | . | TRBV6-5 | TRBD1